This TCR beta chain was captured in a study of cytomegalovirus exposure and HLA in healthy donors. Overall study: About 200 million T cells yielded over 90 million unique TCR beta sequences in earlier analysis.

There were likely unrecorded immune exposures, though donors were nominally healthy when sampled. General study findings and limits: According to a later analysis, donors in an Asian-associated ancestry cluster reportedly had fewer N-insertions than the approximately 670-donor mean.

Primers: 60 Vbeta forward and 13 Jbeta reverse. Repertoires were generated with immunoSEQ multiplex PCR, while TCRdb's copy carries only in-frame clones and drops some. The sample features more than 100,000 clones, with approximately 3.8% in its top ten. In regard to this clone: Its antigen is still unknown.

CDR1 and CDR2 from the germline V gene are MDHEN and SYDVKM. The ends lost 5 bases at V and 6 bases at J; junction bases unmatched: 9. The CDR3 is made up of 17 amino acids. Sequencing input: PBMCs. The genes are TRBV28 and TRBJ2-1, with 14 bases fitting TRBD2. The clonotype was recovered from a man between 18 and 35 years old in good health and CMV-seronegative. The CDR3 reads CASSRLAGGPSVNEQFF. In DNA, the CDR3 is TGTGCCAGCAGTAGACTAGCGGGAGGGCCCTCGGTCAATGAGCAGTTCTTC. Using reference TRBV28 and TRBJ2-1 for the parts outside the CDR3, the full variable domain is DVKVTQSSRYLVKRTGEKVFLECVQDMDHENMFWYRQDPGLGLRLIYFSYDVKMKEKGDIPEGYSVSREKKERFSLILESASTNQTSMYLCASSRLAGGPSVNEQFFGPGTRLTVL.